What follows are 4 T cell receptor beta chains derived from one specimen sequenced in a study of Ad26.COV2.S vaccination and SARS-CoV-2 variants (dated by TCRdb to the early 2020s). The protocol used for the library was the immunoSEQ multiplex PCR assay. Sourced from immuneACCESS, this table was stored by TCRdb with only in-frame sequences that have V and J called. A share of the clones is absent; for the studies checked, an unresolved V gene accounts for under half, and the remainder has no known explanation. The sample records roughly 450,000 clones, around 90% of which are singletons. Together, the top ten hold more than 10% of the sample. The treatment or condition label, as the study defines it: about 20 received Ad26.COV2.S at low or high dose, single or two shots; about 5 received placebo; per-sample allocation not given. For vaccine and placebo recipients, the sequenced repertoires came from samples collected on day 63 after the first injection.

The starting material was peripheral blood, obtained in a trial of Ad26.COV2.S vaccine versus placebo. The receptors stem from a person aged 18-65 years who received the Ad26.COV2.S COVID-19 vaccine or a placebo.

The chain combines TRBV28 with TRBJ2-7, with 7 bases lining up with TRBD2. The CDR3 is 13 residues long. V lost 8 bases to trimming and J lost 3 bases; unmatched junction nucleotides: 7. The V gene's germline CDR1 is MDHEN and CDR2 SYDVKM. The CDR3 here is CASQGLPNYEQYF. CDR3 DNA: TGTGCCAGCCAGGGACTACCGAACTACGAGCAGTACTTC.

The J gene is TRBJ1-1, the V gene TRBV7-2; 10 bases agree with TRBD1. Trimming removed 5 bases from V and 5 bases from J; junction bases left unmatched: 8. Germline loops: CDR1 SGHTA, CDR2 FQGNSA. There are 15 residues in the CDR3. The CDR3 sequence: CASSKATGGGTEAFF. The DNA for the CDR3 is TGTGCCAGCAGCAAAGCGACAGGGGGCGGGACTGAAGCTTTCTTT.

CDR3 protein: CASSSPDYRGTYEQYF. In nucleotides, the CDR3 is TGTGCCAGCAGTTCACCGGACTACAGGGGAACCTACGAGCAGTACTTC. The chain joins TRBV6-5 to TRBJ2-7, with D perhaps matching TRBD1 (7 bases). Between the trimmed V and J ends, which lost 4 bases and 2 bases, there was a span of 18 bases. The length of the CDR3 is 16 residues. Germline values: CDR1 MNHEY, CDR2 SVGAGI.

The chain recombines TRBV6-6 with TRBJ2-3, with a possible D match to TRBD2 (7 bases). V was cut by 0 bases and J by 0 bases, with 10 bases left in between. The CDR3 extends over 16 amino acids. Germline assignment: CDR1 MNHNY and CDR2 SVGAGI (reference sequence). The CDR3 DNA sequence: TGTGCCAGCAGTTACTCGCGGGGGCCTAGCACAGATACGCAGTATTTT. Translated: CASSYSRGPSTDTQYF.